The T cell receptor beta chain under discussion was sequenced for a study of T cells generated in artificial thymic organoids. Trimming removed 7 bases at V and 6 bases at J, with 7 bases between. The CDR3 length is 11 residues. TCRalpha and TCRbeta libraries were amplified separately by semi-nested PCR with TRAC or TRBC reverse primers. MiXCR was run by TCRdb on the 5' RACE reads, yielding one entry per CDR3 protein. Among 7,000 to 10,000 distinct CDR3 sequences, about a sixth were seen once, and the ten largest hold more than 1.4%. In its sample, this clonotype is medium-sized. This chain uses TRBV23-1 with TRBJ1-5; unclear D gene. TRBV23-1 is flagged as an ORF with uncertain function. The receptor's source is a human donor who gave cord blood stem cells for thymic organoid culture, a cardiac surgery patient who gave postnatal thymus, or a blood donor (not recorded which). Sequencing was done on a sample of naive CD8+ T cells from the thymus. Indicated subset: CD3+TCRalphabeta+CD8SP T cells; for blood, CD45RO-CCR7+ naive CD8+ T cells. As DNA, the CDR3 is TGCGCCAGCAACGAGAGTCAGCCCCAGCATTTT. Its translation is CASNESQPQHF.